The 5 T cell receptor beta chains in this list originate from one sample, sequenced in a study of T cell repertoires in cytomegalovirus infection. Which antigens these TCRs recognize remains unknown. TCRdb reprocessed the reads with MiXCR, giving one entry per CDR3 protein. In the table there are 450,000 to 600,000 distinct CDR3 sequences, roughly 34% of which are singletons. The material sequenced was cultured PBMCs, taken from culture after CMV antigen stimulation. Source of these receptors: a human donor in good health (CMV status not recorded). Some clones in this sample may be carry-over from other donors' samples.

This rearrangement joins TRBV5-6 to TRBJ2-3; a possible D gene is TRBD2 (5 bases). From germline, CDR1 is SGHDT and CDR2 YYEEEE. V dropped 3 bases and J dropped 5 bases, with 13 bases sitting between them. The CDR3 is 14 residues long. The CDR3 sequence is CASSSRGGKDTQYF. CDR3 bases: TGTGCCAGCAGCTCGCGAGGAGGAAAAGATACGCAGTATTTT.

The genes are TRBV28 and TRBJ2-7; a weak D match, TRBD1 (6 bases). CDR3 size: 13 residues. Germline V gives CDR1 MDHEN, CDR2 SYDVKM. V was trimmed by 5 bases and J by 1 base, leaving 9 bases between them. CDR3 protein: CASSPTGSYEQYF. The CDR3 DNA is TGTGCCAGCAGTCCAACAGGGTCCTACGAGCAGTACTTC.

This sequence joins TRBV20-1 and TRBJ1-1; weak D call: TRBD1 (6 bases). CDR1 is DFQATT, CDR2 SNEGSKA, per germline (reference sequence). CDR3 size: 14 residues. The V gene lost 3 bases and the J gene lost 0 bases, with 11 bases spanning the gap. The CDR3 protein is CSASWSGVNTEAFF. The CDR3 DNA sequence: TGCAGTGCTAGTTGGTCAGGGGTGAACACTGAAGCTTTCTTT.

V is TRBV5-1 and J is TRBJ1-1, with D possibly being TRBD1 (5 bases). This CDR3 has 13 amino acids. Germline loops: CDR1 SGHRS, CDR2 YFSETQ. V was trimmed by 4 bases and J by 5 bases, leaving 12 bases between them. The CDR3 region is CASSGTGWTEAFF. Here the CDR3 DNA reads TGCGCCAGCAGCGGGACCGGGTGGACTGAAGCTTTCTTT.

At least ten counts were recorded for this clonotype. The chain has TRBV12-3 or TRBV12-4 and TRBJ1-1; 9 bases align to TRBD1. This CDR3 has 16 amino acids. V trimming: 7 bases; J trimming: 5 bases; junction bases outside the gene matches: 14. Written as DNA, the CDR3 is TGTGCCAGCAACTCTCCCCTGGGGGACAGGGTGACTGAAGCTTTCTTT. This sequence encodes CASNSPLGDRVTEAFF.